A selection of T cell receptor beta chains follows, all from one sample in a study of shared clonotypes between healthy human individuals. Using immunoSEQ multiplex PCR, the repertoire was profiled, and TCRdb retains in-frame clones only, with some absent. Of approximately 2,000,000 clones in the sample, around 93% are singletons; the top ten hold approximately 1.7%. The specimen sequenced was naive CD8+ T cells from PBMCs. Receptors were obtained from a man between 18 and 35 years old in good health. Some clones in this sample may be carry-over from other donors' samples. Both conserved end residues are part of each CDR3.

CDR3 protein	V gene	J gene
CASSQTSGTTYEQYF	TRBV4-1	TRBJ2-7
CASSLAGSSYEQYF	TRBV5-1	TRBJ2-7
CASSQDGRQTQPQHF	TRBV4-1	TRBJ1-5
CASSDAGRGSSYNEQFF	TRBV11-2	TRBJ2-1
CASSLGGTEQFF	TRBV7-3	TRBJ2-1
CASSYLDRVSEKLFF	TRBV6-5	TRBJ1-4
CASSSGQATDTQYF	TRBV6-5	TRBJ2-3
CASSLSLAGGSYEQYF	TRBV27	TRBJ2-7
CASSHSGEDPEAFF	TRBV6-5	TRBJ1-1
CASSLETRGSSTDTQYF	TRBV5-6	TRBJ2-3
CASKDQGIPNEKLFF	TRBV6-6	TRBJ1-4
CASSTRELDYNEQFF	TRBV2	TRBJ2-1
CAWEEGYGANVLTF	TRBV30	TRBJ2-6
CATALRDEAFF	TRBV27	TRBJ1-1
CASRQGGAEAFF	TRBV5-1	TRBJ1-1
CASSIPGDWGYTF	TRBV19	TRBJ1-2
CASSPWSSGVETQYF	TRBV9	TRBJ2-5
CASSIGPGETEAFF	TRBV19	TRBJ1-1
CASSVGYLGNEQFF	TRBV9	TRBJ2-1
CASSQDFRGGNTIYF	TRBV4-1	TRBJ1-3
CASSTRQGVDEQYF	TRBV19	TRBJ2-7
CASTSTGNTEAFF	TRBV2	TRBJ1-1
CASSYSAGESYEQFF	TRBV6-6	TRBJ2-1
CASGRGKAGENIQYF	TRBV27	TRBJ2-4
CASSSRLAALRIYNEQFF	TRBV27	TRBJ2-1
CASSPASTGQGVTDTQYF	TRBV18	TRBJ2-3
CASSGGDRGYF	TRBV2	TRBJ2-7
CASSFGGAYGYTF	TRBV28	TRBJ1-2
CASSSGGNYGYTF	TRBV5-6	TRBJ1-2
CASSPPRTDTQYF	TRBV5-1	TRBJ2-3
CSVEERGTHEQYF	TRBV29-1	TRBJ2-7
CASSLFFGVITGEPDTQYF	TRBV28	TRBJ2-3
CASSVPGGGTSGRVSYNEQFF	TRBV9	TRBJ2-1
CASSQDDRGLEYGYTF	TRBV4-2	TRBJ1-2
CARSLAGNQGNTEAFF	TRBV5-3	TRBJ1-1
CAWSSREGYGELFF	TRBV30	TRBJ2-2
CATSRGEEGLQGNEQYF	TRBV15	TRBJ2-7
CASSRDGYNEQFF	TRBV5-4	TRBJ2-1
CASSQDPGRGGTGELFF	TRBV4-3	TRBJ2-2
CASSFSDRLKTQYF	TRBV5-1	TRBJ2-5
CSVEGGIVGQGTTEAFF	TRBV29-1	TRBJ1-1
CASNRQGVAEAFF	TRBV9	TRBJ1-1
CSVVPGSSYEQYF	TRBV29-1	TRBJ2-7
CASNRGLQGLAFF	TRBV6-1	TRBJ1-1
CASSYSGRAAYEQYF	TRBV6-6	TRBJ2-7
CASSLAGTGDQYF	TRBV7-8	TRBJ2-5
CASSVIEGANTGELFF	TRBV9	TRBJ2-2
CASSWTSGSFYEQYF	TRBV5-1	TRBJ2-7
CASKRGNTGELFF	TRBV9	TRBJ2-2
CASSLGSGRAPDTQYF	TRBV11-2	TRBJ2-3
CASSLVNEQYF	TRBV5-4	TRBJ2-7
CASSFSSGGYTF	TRBV27	TRBJ1-2
CASSQFRDRQISGANVLTF	TRBV16	TRBJ2-6
CASSYRGATDADYEQYF	TRBV5-1	TRBJ2-7
CASPRSPMGYTF	TRBV7-9	TRBJ1-2